The clone carrying this T cell receptor beta chain is medium-sized (0.01 to 0.1%). TCRdb ran MiXCR on the reads and lists one entry per CDR3 protein. The repertoire holds approximately 3,500 distinct CDR3 sequences, with about 9% as singletons. CDR1 DFQATT and CDR2 SNEGSKA come from the germline V gene (reference sequence). Trimming removed 5 bases at V and 4 bases at J, with 18 bases between. The CDR3 is made up of 14 amino acids. Sequenced material: CD4+ T cells from synovial fluid. This TCR derives from a human donor with rheumatoid arthritis. The chain carries TRBV20-1 and TRBJ2-7, with D possibly matching TRBD1 (6 bases). DNA of the CDR3: TGCAGTGCTGTTGGGGGCTTGATTCCTTACGAGCAGTACTTC. Its protein is CSAVGGLIPYEQYF.